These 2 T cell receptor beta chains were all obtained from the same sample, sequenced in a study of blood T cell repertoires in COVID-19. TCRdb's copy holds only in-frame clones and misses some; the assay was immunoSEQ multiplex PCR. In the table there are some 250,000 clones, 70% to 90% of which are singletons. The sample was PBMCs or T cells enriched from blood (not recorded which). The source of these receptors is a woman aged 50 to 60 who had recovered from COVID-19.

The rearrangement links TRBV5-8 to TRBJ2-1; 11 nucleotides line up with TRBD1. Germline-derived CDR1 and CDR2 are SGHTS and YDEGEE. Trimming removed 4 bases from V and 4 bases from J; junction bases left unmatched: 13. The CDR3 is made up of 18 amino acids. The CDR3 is CASSVDRGRLSTYNEQFF. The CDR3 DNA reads TGTGCCAGCAGCGTGGACAGGGGGCGCCTCAGTACGTACAATGAGCAGTTCTTC.

The CDR3 protein is CASRAGGSGNQPQHF. For the CDR3, the DNA is TGTGCCAGTAGGGCCGGGGGATCAGGCAATCAGCCCCAGCATTTT. The chain links TRBV19 to TRBJ1-5, with D tentatively TRBD1 (5 bases). V gave up 6 bases and J gave up 2 bases, with 14 bases separating them. This CDR3 contains 15 residues. Germline V gene lookup returns CDR1 LNHDA and CDR2 SQIVND (reference sequence).